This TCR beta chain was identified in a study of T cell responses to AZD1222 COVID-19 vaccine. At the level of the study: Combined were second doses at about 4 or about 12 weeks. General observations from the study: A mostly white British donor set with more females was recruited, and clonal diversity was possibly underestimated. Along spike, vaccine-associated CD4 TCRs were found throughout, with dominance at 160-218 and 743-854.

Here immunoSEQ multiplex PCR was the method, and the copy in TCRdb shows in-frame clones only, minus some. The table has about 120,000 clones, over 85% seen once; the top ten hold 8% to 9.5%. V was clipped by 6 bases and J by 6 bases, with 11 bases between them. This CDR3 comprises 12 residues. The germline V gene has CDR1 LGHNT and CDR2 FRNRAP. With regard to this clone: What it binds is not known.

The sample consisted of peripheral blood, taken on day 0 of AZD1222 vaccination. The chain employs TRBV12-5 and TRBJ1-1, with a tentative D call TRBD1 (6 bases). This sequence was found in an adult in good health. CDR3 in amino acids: CASGLRGPEAFF. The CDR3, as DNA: TGTGCTAGTGGGCTCAGGGGACCTGAAGCTTTCTTT.